The rows below give T cell receptor beta chains drawn from one sample of a study of Tregs in tolerant kidney transplant recipients. Measured with immunoSEQ multiplex PCR; TCRdb has only the in-frame clones, and not every one. Here the sample spans some 68,000 clones, roughly 84% being singletons. Sequencing was carried out using CD4+ T cells from blood. The receptors were gathered from a human donor in good health. Each CDR3 is given with its conserved first and last residue. Each record gives: J gene, clone size, D gene, V gene, CDR3 DNA, CDR3 protein. A D gene is named only where the DNA matches it firmly. The size entry is marked missing in some rows and otherwise reads once, few, many or a size class.

TRBJ2-3 | NA | TRBD2 | TRBV18 | TGTGCCAGCTCGCCCAAGGTAGGACTAGAGAGAGATACGCAGTATTTT | CASSPKVGLERDTQYF
TRBJ1-2 | NA | NA | TRBV9 | TGTGCCAGCAGCGCCCGGTATGGCGGGGACTATGGCTACACCTTC | CASSARYGGDYGYTF
TRBJ1-2 | NA | NA | TRBV6-5 | TGTGCCAGCAACCGAGGCAGGGAGGACTATGGCTACACCTTC | CASNRGREDYGYTF
TRBJ2-1 | NA | NA | TRBV12-5 | TGTGCTAGTACCTCACAGATTACGTTGAGAAACAATGAGCAGTTCTTC | CASTSQITLRNNEQFF
TRBJ1-1 | few | NA | TRBV18 | TGTGCCAGCTCACCAGACAGGTCCACTGAAGCTTTCTTT | CASSPDRSTEAFF
TRBJ1-1 | NA | NA | TRBV14 | TGTGCCAGCAGCCGAATCCTACGGGACACTGAAGCTTTCTTT | CASSRILRDTEAFF
TRBJ2-6 | NA | TRBD1 | TRBV5-4 | TGTGCCAGCAGCTACGGGACAGGGCGCTCTGGGGCCAACGTCCTGACTTTC | CASSYGTGRSGANVLTF
TRBJ1-5 | NA | TRBD1 | TRBV2 | TGTGCCAGCCGCTTCCTCGGGCAGGGGGCTGGTCAGCCCCAGCATTTT | CASRFLGQGAGQPQHF
TRBJ1-4 | NA | NA | TRBV11-2 | TGTGCCAGCAGCCCCACGGGACGGAATGAAAAACTGTTTTTT | CASSPTGRNEKLFF
TRBJ1-6 | NA | TRBD1 | TRBV6-5 | TGTGCCAGCATGGTATCGACAGGGGTAGGCTCACCCCTCCACTTT | CASMVSTGVGSPLHF
TRBJ2-5 | NA | TRBD1 | TRBV2 | TGTGCCAGCAGCCGGGACAGGGAGTACCAAGAGACCCAGTACTTC | CASSRDREYQETQYF
TRBJ2-1 | NA | TRBD1 | TRBV7-2 | TGTGCCAGCAGCTTAACGCGGGACAGGGGGACTAATGAGCAGTTCTTC | CASSLTRDRGTNEQFF
TRBJ1-2 | NA | TRBD1 | TRBV5-6 | TGTGCCAGCAGCACTCAGGGGGTCTATGGCTACACCTTC | CASSTQGVYGYTF
TRBJ2-1 | NA | TRBD2 | TRBV30 | TGTGCCTGGGACCTAGCGGGGGACAATGAGCAGTTCTTC | CAWDLAGDNEQFF